Listed here are 32 T cell receptor beta chains from one sample, sequenced in a study of T cell responses to AZD1222 COVID-19 vaccine. Profiled with immunoSEQ multiplex PCR; TCRdb holds only in-frame clones, not every one. The data contain about 150,000 clones, approximately 94% of them singletons. The sample in question was peripheral blood, obtained on day 0 of AZD1222 vaccination. Receptors originate from an adult in good health.

The genes are TRBV12-3 or TRBV12-4 and TRBJ2-7; D ambiguous. V lost 6 bases to trimming and J lost 3 bases, with 9 bases between them. The CDR3 loop spans 12 amino acids. This chain's CDR3 is CASREHYYEQYF. For the CDR3, the DNA is TGTGCCAGCAGAGAACACTACTACGAGCAGTACTTC.

This sequence joins TRBV19 and TRBJ1-2; 7 positions match TRBD1. The V and J ends lost 8 bases and 8 bases, in that order; junction bases with no gene match: 8. The CDR3 loop spans 12 amino acids. In germline, CDR1 is LNHDA, CDR2 SQIVND (reference sequence). CDR3 nucleotides: TGTGCCAGTGGAACAGGGGTGAGAGGCTACACCTTC. Its translation: CASGTGVRGYTF.

This rearrangement joins TRBV3-1 (or the pseudogene TRBV3-2) to TRBJ1-6, with D unclear. V was trimmed by 6 bases and J by 5 bases, leaving 11 bases between them. Germline loops: CDR1 LGHDT, CDR2 YNNKEL (reference sequence). CDR3 length equals 14 residues. The DNA for the CDR3 is TGTGCCAGCAGTCACCACCCGGATAATTCACCCCTCCACTTT. It yields the protein CASSHHPDNSPLHF.

This clone has a handful of counts. The chain uses TRBV2 and TRBJ2-1; a possible D gene is TRBD1 (6 bases). The germline gives CDR1 SNHLY, CDR2 FYNNEI. Trimming took 4 bases from V and 7 from J, leaving 11 bases between them. The CDR3 is 13 residues long. Written as DNA, the CDR3 is TGTGCCAGCAGTGCAGGGGTTGGGAATGAGCAGTTCTTC. It is translated as CASSAGVGNEQFF.

A note on this clone: One junction end disagrees with the germline gene, perhaps due to a read error. This chain joins TRBV30 and TRBJ2-5; 8 nucleotides align to TRBD2. Looked up from germline, CDR1 is GTSNPN and CDR2 is SVGIG (reference sequence). The CDR3 runs to 14 residues. The CDR3 region has the DNA TGCGGGGCGGGGGGATTGCGCTTCCAAGAGACCCAGTACTTC. It is translated as CGAGGLRFQETQYF.

The chain is built from TRBV28 and TRBJ2-2; D is unresolved. The CDR3 length is 13 residues. V was cut by 7 bases and J by 3 bases, with 9 bases left in between. Germline V lookup: CDR1 MDHEN, CDR2 SYDVKM. The CDR3 nucleotides read TGTGCCAGCACCCCGGCCGACACCGGGGAGCTGTTTTTT. It specifies CASTPADTGELFF.

The chain uses TRBV2 and TRBJ2-7, with 11 bases that match TRBD2. The CDR3 sequence is 15 residues long. Trimming at V came to 8 bases and at J to 5 bases, leaving 11 bases not matched to a gene. Germline V CDR1 and CDR2: SNHLY, FYNNEI. The CDR3 coding sequence is TGTGCCAGCCGTGCCGGTCTAGCGGGGGGCCACGAGCAGTACTTC. It is translated as CASRAGLAGGHEQYF.

The gene calls are TRBV9 and TRBJ1-4, with D unresolved. The V gene lost 0 bases and the J gene lost 3 bases, with 3 bases spanning the gap. This CDR3 contains 13 residues. The germline gives CDR1 SGDLS, CDR2 YYNGEE. The CDR3 protein is CASSVEPNEKLFF. CDR3 DNA: TGTGCCAGCAGCGTAGAACCTAATGAAAAACTGTTTTTT.

The chain recombines TRBV28 with TRBJ2-7; D is undetermined. Per germline, CDR1 MDHEN and CDR2 SYDVKM. The CDR3 is 12 amino acids. V was clipped by 2 bases and J by 2 bases, with 4 bases between them. The CDR3 protein is CASSLVTYEQYF. The CDR3 bases are TGTGCCAGCAGTTTAGTGACCTACGAGCAGTACTTC. The full variable domain, in which reference TRBV28 and TRBJ2-7 provide the parts outside the CDR3, is DVKVTQSSRYLVKRTGEKVFLECVQDMDHENMFWYRQDPGLGLRLIYFSYDVKMKEKGDIPEGYSVSREKKERFSLILESASTNQTSMYLCASSLVTYEQYFGPGTRLTVT.

This chain joins TRBV19 and TRBJ2-7; tentative D call: TRBD1 (7 bases). V shed 5 bases and J shed 6 bases, with 20 bases lying between them. The CDR3 is 15 residues long. In germline, CDR1 is LNHDA, CDR2 SQIVND (reference sequence). The CDR3 region is CASSLQPRGAGEQYF. CDR3 bases: TGTGCCAGTAGTCTCCAACCCAGGGGGGCTGGCGAGCAGTACTTC.

The chain is built from TRBV21-1 and TRBJ2-7; the D call of TRBD1 is as the table states it, not checked on the DNA. TRBV21-1 is shown as a pseudogene. The length of the CDR3 is 15 residues. The CDR3 reads CASSKYHRVSYEQYF. CDR3 nucleotides: TGTGCCAGCAGCAAATACCACAGGGTTTCCTACGAGCAGTACTTC.

The V gene is TRBV5-6, the J gene TRBJ1-2, with no clear D. Trimming shortened V by 4 bases and J by 2 bases, and 12 bases separated the two germline ends. The length of the CDR3 is 14 residues. CDR1 is SGHDT, CDR2 YYEEEE, per germline. CDR3 in amino acids: CASSTRTANYGYTF. DNA of the CDR3: TGTGCCAGCAGCACACGGACGGCCAACTATGGCTACACCTTC.

The chain couples TRBV11-2 to TRBJ1-1; a possible D gene is TRBD1 (6 bases). The CDR3 loop spans 14 amino acids. Looked up from germline, CDR1 is SGHAT and CDR2 is FQNNGV. Trimming cost V 2 bases and J 4 bases, with 11 bases left between them. For the CDR3, the DNA is TGTGCCAGCAGCTTAATGGGGGCGAGCACTGAAGCTTTCTTT. As protein: CASSLMGASTEAFF. Looking up the rest from reference TRBV11-2 and TRBJ1-1 gives the full variable domain: EAGVAQSPRYKIIEKRQSVAFWCNPISGHATLYWYQQILGQGPKLLIQFQNNGVVDDSQLPKDRFSAERLKGVDSTLKIQPAKLEDSAVYLCASSLMGASTEAFFGQGTRLTVV.

V gene TRBV12-3 or TRBV12-4 combines with J gene TRBJ2-7, with D unresolved. The CDR3 has 11 residues. V was shortened by 5 bases and J by 7 bases, with 9 bases between the two germline ends. The CDR3 sequence is CASSRGQEQYF. CDR3 in DNA: TGTGCCAGCAGTCGTGGGCAGGAGCAGTACTTC.

This chain connects TRBV28 to TRBJ1-1; D is perhaps TRBD1 (5 bases). With 4 bases removed from V and 5 bases from J, the gap between germline ends came to 17 bases. The CDR3 is 15 residues long. CDR1 MDHEN and CDR2 SYDVKM come from the germline V gene. CDR3 sequence reads: CASSSEFYRGTEAFF. Here the CDR3 DNA reads TGTGCCAGCAGTTCCGAATTTTATAGGGGAACTGAAGCTTTCTTT.

The rearrangement links TRBV7-3 to TRBJ1-2; no firm D call. V lost 5 bases, J lost 5 bases, and 12 bases lay in between. From germline, CDR1 is SGHTA and CDR2 FQGTGA. The CDR3 contains 13 residues. CDR3 in amino acids: CASSKDPAYGYTF. As DNA, the CDR3 is TGTGCCAGCAGCAAAGACCCCGCATATGGCTACACCTTC.

The chain combines TRBV5-1 with TRBJ2-5; 10 positions match TRBD2. V was pared by 1 base and J by 2 bases, with 5 bases of the junction left unmatched. The CDR3 extends over 16 amino acids. Per the germline V gene, CDR1 is SGHRS and CDR2 is YFSETQ. The CDR3 here is CASSLSTSGAQETQYF. The DNA of the CDR3 is TGCGCCAGCAGCTTGTCTACTAGCGGGGCTCAAGAGACCCAGTACTTC.

The rearrangement uses TRBV27 and TRBJ2-5, with D unclear. Germline assignment: CDR1 MNHEY and CDR2 SMNVEV (reference sequence). The CDR3 consists of 14 residues. V was pared by 5 bases and J by 5 bases, with 15 bases between. CDR3 in amino acids: CASSPEGRRETQYF. CDR3 sequence (DNA): TGTGCCAGCAGTCCGGAAGGGCGTCGGGAGACCCAGTACTTC.

The chain links TRBV5-6 to TRBJ2-1; 8 bases map to TRBD2. The CDR3 contains 16 residues. Germline V gives CDR1 SGHDT, CDR2 YYEEEE. With 4 bases clipped from V and 6 bases from J, the junction kept 12 bases outside the gene matches. CDR3 sequence reads: CASSTIGGGPLNEQFF. The CDR3 DNA reads as TGTGCCAGCAGCACCATCGGCGGGGGGCCCCTCAATGAGCAGTTCTTC.

This clone was recorded only once. The chain joins TRBV28 to TRBJ2-5; 10 bases line up with TRBD2. This CDR3 contains 19 residues. The germline CDR1 and CDR2 sequences are MDHEN and SYDVKM. The V gene end was trimmed by 4 bases and the J gene end by 0 bases; junction bases not matched to a gene: 14. CDR3 loop: CASSSSYNSGGLYQETQYF. In DNA, the CDR3 is TGTGCCAGCAGTTCGTCCTACAATAGCGGGGGGCTCTACCAAGAGACCCAGTACTTC.

The V call is TRBV19, the J call TRBJ1-1; D unclear. Looked up from germline, CDR1 is LNHDA and CDR2 is SQIVND (reference sequence). V was trimmed by 5 bases and J by 6 bases, leaving 16 bases between them. The CDR3 has 14 amino acids. CDR3 DNA sequence: TGTGCCAGTAGTGTTCCCGGACCAGGTGCTGAAGCTTTCTTT. This translates into CASSVPGPGAEAFF.

The genes are TRBV28 and TRBJ1-4; 7 bases fit TRBD1. Germline CDR1 reads MDHEN; CDR2 reads SYDVKM. The CDR3 consists of 13 residues. With 7 bases clipped from V and 6 bases from J, the junction kept 5 bases outside the gene matches. The CDR3 bases are TGTGCCAGCATAAGGGGGCGCGATGAAAAACTGTTTTTT. It is translated as CASIRGRDEKLFF.

This chain uses TRBV6-1 with TRBJ1-1, with no clear D. The germline V gene has CDR1 MNHNS and CDR2 SASEGT. V lost 2 bases to trimming and J lost 9 bases, with 25 bases between them. The CDR3 length is 17 residues. The CDR3: CASSEFGKGRLVNKAFF. CDR3 sequence (DNA): TGTGCCAGCAGTGAATTCGGAAAGGGAAGGCTTGTCAATAAAGCTTTCTTT.

The chain has TRBV3-1 (or the pseudogene TRBV3-2) and TRBJ1-2, with D tentatively TRBD1 (5 bases). Between the trimmed V and J ends, which lost 4 bases and 7 bases, there was a span of 7 bases. The germline V gene has CDR1 LGHDT and CDR2 YNNKEL (reference sequence). CDR3 length: 11 amino acids. The CDR3 region has the DNA TGTGCCAGCAGCCGAAGGGGTGGCTACACCTTC. Residues: CASSRRGGYTF.

V usage is TRBV7-8 and J usage is TRBJ2-7; 9 positions agree with TRBD1. In germline, CDR1 is SGHVS, CDR2 FQNEAQ. This CDR3 spans 15 amino acids. V trimming: 2 bases; J trimming: 5 bases; junction bases outside the gene matches: 7. The CDR3 DNA reads as TGTGCCAGCAGCTTAAGTGGGACAGGGACCCACGAGCAGTACTTC. Translating it yields CASSLSGTGTHEQYF.

V is TRBV4-3 and J is TRBJ1-4; D gene unclear. Looked up from germline, CDR1 is LGHNA and CDR2 is YSLEER. This CDR3 contains 17 residues. Trimming removed 0 bases at V and 7 bases at J, with 18 bases between. CDR3 DNA: TGCGCCAGCAGCCAAGACCCACGGCAGGCTGGCGGTGAAAAACTGTTTTTT. It codes for CASSQDPRQAGGEKLFF.

The gene calls are TRBV28 and TRBJ1-5; no firm D call. The CDR3 is made up of 16 amino acids. V was cut by 6 bases and J by 2 bases, with 17 bases left in between. From germline, CDR1 is MDHEN and CDR2 SYDVKM. For the CDR3, the DNA is TGTGCCAGCAGCTCTTTTATTGGGTACGGCAATCAGCCCCAGCATTTT. Amino acid sequence: CASSSFIGYGNQPQHF. The full variable domain, rest sourced from reference TRBV28 and TRBJ1-5, is DVKVTQSSRYLVKRTGEKVFLECVQDMDHENMFWYRQDPGLGLRLIYFSYDVKMKEKGDIPEGYSVSREKKERFSLILESASTNQTSMYLCASSSFIGYGNQPQHFGDGTRLSIL.

The chain employs TRBV3-1 (or the pseudogene TRBV3-2) and TRBJ2-3, with 10 bases matching TRBD1. The CDR3 is 17 residues long. CDR1 and CDR2 (germline): LGHDT, YNNKEL (reference sequence). The junction had 4 bases not matched to a gene; V was cut back by 0 bases and J by 1 base. The chain's CDR3 is CASSQDEGTGGTDTQYF. The DNA of the CDR3 is TGTGCCAGCAGCCAAGATGAAGGGACAGGGGGCACAGATACGCAGTATTTT.

The chain combines TRBV5-6 with TRBJ2-5; D remains ambiguous. From germline, CDR1 is SGHDT and CDR2 YYEEEE. Trimming shortened V by 3 bases and J by 3 bases, and 12 bases separated the two germline ends. The CDR3 is 14 amino acids. CDR3 nucleotides: TGTGCCAGCAGCTGGTGGCGGCTAGAAGAGACCCAGTACTTC. This encodes CASSWWRLEETQYF.

This chain links TRBV4-1 with TRBJ1-1; unclear D gene. Germline V gene lookup returns CDR1 MGHRA and CDR2 YSYEKL. V shed 3 bases and J shed 3 bases, with 17 bases lying between them. CDR3 length: 16 amino acids. The CDR3 region has the DNA TGCGCCAGCAGCCAGGTTTTAAGCCAGTCGGACACTGAAGCTTTCTTT. It is translated as CASSQVLSQSDTEAFF.

V gene TRBV7-8 combines with J gene TRBJ1-1; 7 nucleotides agree with TRBD1. The V and J ends lost 5 bases and 4 bases, in that order; junction bases with no gene match: 10. The CDR3 loop spans 15 amino acids. Germline assignment: CDR1 SGHVS and CDR2 FQNEAQ. The CDR3 here is CASSRARGLGTEAFF. The CDR3 bases are TGTGCCAGCAGCAGGGCGAGGGGGCTGGGCACTGAAGCTTTCTTT. Complete variable domain (other parts from reference TRBV7-8 and TRBJ1-1): GAGVSQSPRYKVAKRGQDVALRCDPISGHVSLFWYQQALGQGPEFLTYFQNEAQLDKSGLPSDRFFAERPEGSVSTLKIQRTQQEDSAVYLCASSRARGLGTEAFFGQGTRLTVV.

J is TRBJ2-5 and V is TRBV28; no clear D. CDR1 is MDHEN, CDR2 SYDVKM, per germline. The CDR3 runs 14 residues. Trimming shortened V by 2 bases and J by 1 base, and 8 bases separated the two germline ends. The DNA for the CDR3 is TGTGCCAGCAGTTTACAGACAACCCAAGAGACCCAGTACTTC. Its translation: CASSLQTTQETQYF. Drawing the rest from reference TRBV28 and TRBJ2-5, the complete variable domain is DVKVTQSSRYLVKRTGEKVFLECVQDMDHENMFWYRQDPGLGLRLIYFSYDVKMKEKGDIPEGYSVSREKKERFSLILESASTNQTSMYLCASSLQTTQETQYFGPGTRLLVL.